The 32 T cell receptor beta chains presented below share a single source sample, sequenced in a study of cytomegalovirus exposure and HLA in healthy donors. The PCR contained 60 Vbeta and 13 Jbeta primers. Sequenced by immunoSEQ multiplex PCR; TCRdb stores in-frame clones only, minus some. The sample consists of about 140,000 clones, 60% to 80% of them appearing once. The sample comprised PBMCs. The receptors here all came from a female donor in good health and CMV-seronegative.

A few counts support this clone. This rearrangement joins TRBV10-3 to TRBJ1-2; D might be TRBD1 (5 bases). Per germline, CDR1 ENHRY and CDR2 SYGVKD. The CDR3 runs to 14 residues. V lost 4 bases, J lost 1 base, and 10 bases lay in between. Here the CDR3 reads CAISGQKYNYGYTF. CDR3 nucleotides: TGTGCCATCAGTGGACAGAAATATAACTATGGCTACACCTTC.

This chain connects TRBV7-6 to TRBJ1-5; 7 positions agree with TRBD1. Germline V lookup: CDR1 SGHVS, CDR2 FNYEAQ. CDR3 length equals 16 residues. The J segment lost 2 bases and the V segment lost 2 bases, leaving 6 bases of the junction unmatched. CDR3 in amino acids: CASSLMAGGGNQPQHF. Here the CDR3 DNA reads TGTGCCAGCAGCTTAATGGCAGGGGGAGGCAATCAGCCCCAGCATTTT.

The chain joins TRBV5-1 to TRBJ1-1; D gene ambiguous. The CDR3 has 12 residues. Deletions cut 0 bases from V and 6 bases from J, with 6 bases between. CDR1 is SGHRS, CDR2 YFSETQ, per germline. This CDR3 is CASSLDRSEAFF. The CDR3, as DNA: TGCGCCAGCAGCTTGGATCGGTCTGAAGCTTTCTTT.

This chain connects TRBV27 to TRBJ1-5; the match to TRBD1 covers 10 bases. Trimming at V came to 9 bases and at J to 5 bases, leaving 4 bases not matched to a gene. The CDR3 extends over 13 amino acids. CDR1 and CDR2 (germline): MNHEY, SMNVEV (reference sequence). The CDR3 DNA reads TGTGCCAGTACGGACAGGGGGGATCAGCCCCAGCATTTT. Its protein product is CASTDRGDQPQHF.

This clone was counted between two and nine times. The V and J genes are TRBV10-1 and TRBJ2-1; maybe TRBD2 (5 bases). Germline lookup yields CDR1 WNHNN and CDR2 SYGVQD (reference sequence). Trimming removed 0 bases from V and 7 bases from J, with 13 bases in between. The CDR3 is 15 amino acids. This CDR3 is CASSESSGGRNEQFF. The CDR3 bases are TGCGCCAGCAGTGAGTCAAGCGGTGGACGGAATGAGCAGTTCTTC.

The chain is built from TRBV29-1 and TRBJ2-7, with 10 nucleotides matching TRBD1. The junction had 6 bases not matched to a gene; V was cut back by 7 bases and J by 6 bases. Germline assignment: CDR1 SQVTM and CDR2 ANQGSEA. This CDR3 region has 12 residues. In nucleotides, the CDR3 is TGCAGCGCAACGGGACAGGGGAGCGAGCAGTACTTC. Protein sequence: CSATGQGSEQYF.

This chain joins TRBV19 and TRBJ2-3, with D unclear. CDR3 length: 14 amino acids. The V and J ends lost 0 bases and 1 base respectively, with 5 bases between them. Germline CDR1 and CDR2: LNHDA and SQIVND (reference sequence). CDR3 amino acids: CASSIDLRTDTQYF. For the CDR3, the DNA is TGTGCCAGTAGTATAGATCTCCGCACAGATACGCAGTATTTT. The full variable domain, its missing parts supplied by reference TRBV19 and TRBJ2-3, is DGGITQSPKYLFRKEGQNVTLSCEQNLNHDAMYWYRQDPGQGLRLIYYSQIVNDFQKGDIAEGYSVSREKKESFPLTVTSAQKNPTAFYLCASSIDLRTDTQYFGPGTRLTVL.

The chain uses TRBV7-8 and TRBJ2-7; 9 bases line up with TRBD1. CDR1 is SGHVS and CDR2 is FQNEAQ in the germline V gene. CDR3 length: 13 residues. After removal of 5 bases from V and 7 bases from J, the junction contained 6 bases not matched to a gene. The CDR3 region is CASSQTGGGEQYF. CDR3 in DNA: TGTGCCAGCAGCCAAACAGGGGGCGGGGAGCAGTACTTC.

The rearrangement uses TRBV6-1 and TRBJ2-3, with 14 bases fitting TRBD2. The CDR3 sequence is 14 residues long. The V gene's germline CDR1 is MNHNS and CDR2 SASEGT. Trimming at V came to 11 bases and at J to 4 bases, leaving 5 bases not matched to a gene. The CDR3 here is CAGGTSGGPDTQYF. The DNA of the CDR3 is TGTGCCGGTGGGACTAGCGGGGGCCCAGATACGCAGTATTTT.

This clone was counted between two and nine times. Its ends do not fully match the called genes, so a read error is possible. Written as DNA, the CDR3 is TGTGCCAGCAGGGAAGACTATAGCAATCAGCCCCAGCATTTT. This gives the protein CASREDYSNQPQHF. This chain uses TRBV2 with TRBJ1-5; no reliable D call. Germline V CDR1 and CDR2: SNHLY, FYNNEI. The CDR3 is 14 amino acids. Full variable domain (missing parts from reference TRBV2 and TRBJ1-5): EPEVTQTPSHQVTQMGQEVILRCVPISNHLYFYWYRQILGQKVEFLVSFYNNEISEKSEIFDDQFSVERPDGSNFTLKIRSTKLEDSAMYFCASREDYSNQPQHFGDGTRLSIL.

The chain is built from TRBV5-6 and TRBJ2-7, with 10 bases matching TRBD2. V was pared by 4 bases and J by 1 base, with 8 bases of the junction left unmatched. The CDR3 is 16 amino acids. Per germline, CDR1 SGHDT and CDR2 YYEEEE. For the CDR3, the DNA is TGTGCCAGCAGCGTTTCCGGGACTAGCGTTTCCTACGAGCAGTACTTC. Its protein is CASSVSGTSVSYEQYF.

The gene calls are TRBV18 and TRBJ1-2; the D gene is possibly TRBD1 (5 bases). Germline CDR1 reads KGHSH; CDR2 reads LQKENI. V dropped 0 bases and J dropped 8 bases, with 22 bases sitting between them. This CDR3 region has 17 residues. CDR3 in amino acids: CASSPPRGAGPEGGYTF. In nucleotides, the CDR3 is TGTGCCAGCTCACCACCGCGTGGGGCAGGGCCTGAAGGCGGCTACACCTTC.

The J gene is TRBJ2-7, the V gene TRBV9; 12 bases fit TRBD1. This CDR3 region has 16 residues. Germline loops: CDR1 SGDLS, CDR2 YYNGEE. J lost 2 bases, V lost 0 bases, and 3 bases had no gene match. In nucleotides, the CDR3 is TGTGCCAGCAGCGTAGAGGGACAGGGGGCGGCCTACGAGCAGTACTTC. Its translation is CASSVEGQGAAYEQYF.

The CDR3: CATGIRQSTNEKLFF. CDR3 sequence (DNA): TGTGCCACCGGAATAAGACAGTCGACTAATGAAAAACTGTTTTTT. The chain combines TRBV10-3 with TRBJ1-4; D perhaps matches TRBD1 (5 bases). CDR1 and CDR2 from the germline V gene are ENHRY and SYGVKD. With 10 bases removed from V and 2 bases from J, the gap between germline ends came to 17 bases. This CDR3 spans 15 amino acids.

The chain couples TRBV9 to TRBJ1-1, with D possibly matching TRBD1 (5 bases). Trimming removed 3 bases at V and 8 bases at J, with 20 bases between. In germline, CDR1 is SGDLS, CDR2 YYNGEE. The CDR3 extends over 15 amino acids. The CDR3 region has the DNA TGTGCCAGCAGCGCCCCCCTTCCAGGGAAGAAAGAAGCTTTCTTT. Translated, it gives CASSAPLPGKKEAFF.

For the CDR3, the DNA is TGCGCCAGCAGCTCCGGACAGGGGCAAGAGACCCAGTACTTC. Translating gives CASSSGQGQETQYF. V gene TRBV5-1 combines with J gene TRBJ2-5; TRBD1 agrees at 9 bases. This CDR3 spans 14 amino acids. Trimming removed 3 bases from V and 2 bases from J; junction bases left unmatched: 2. The V gene's germline CDR1 is SGHRS and CDR2 YFSETQ.

This clone has a handful of counts. This chain uses TRBV6-5 with TRBJ1-2, with D tentatively TRBD1 (5 bases). This CDR3 is 14 amino acids long. Trimming stripped 8 bases from V and 8 bases from J, with 21 bases between. CDR1 and CDR2 (germline): MNHEY, SVGAGI. This chain's CDR3 is CASRRLGGGSGYTF. The DNA of the CDR3 is TGTGCCAGCCGGCGGCTTGGGGGAGGGTCCGGCTACACCTTC.

The rearrangement joins TRBV6-1 to TRBJ2-3; the D is unclear. CDR1 and CDR2 (germline): MNHNS, SASEGT. This CDR3 has 15 amino acids. V dropped 1 base and J dropped 0 bases, with 8 bases sitting between them. This CDR3 reads CASSEDDISTDTQYF. CDR3 bases: TGTGCCAGCAGTGAAGATGACATAAGCACAGATACGCAGTATTTT.

This sequence joins TRBV27 and TRBJ2-1, with D possibly matching TRBD2 (5 bases). The CDR3 length is 15 residues. Germline-derived CDR1 and CDR2 are MNHEY and SMNVEV (reference sequence). The V end was cut by 0 bases, the J end by 6 bases, with 12 bases between. The CDR3 loop reads CASSLSPSSSNEQFF. The CDR3 DNA reads as TGTGCCAGCAGTTTATCGCCTTCTAGCTCCAATGAGCAGTTCTTC.

With respect to this clone: One end of the junction fails to match germline, which may point to a read error. The CDR3 spells CASSFLDKDRPRVF. Written as DNA, the CDR3 is TGTGCCAGCAGCTTTCTTGACAAAGACAGGCCGCGGGTCTTC. The chain is built from TRBV5-6 and TRBJ2-1, with a possible D match to TRBD1 (6 bases). CDR3 length equals 14 residues. Germline-derived CDR1 and CDR2 are SGHDT and YYEEEE.

This clone occurred once. The rearrangement links TRBV2 to TRBJ2-3; TRBD2 is a possible D gene (7 bases). Per the germline V gene, CDR1 is SNHLY and CDR2 is FYNNEI. The CDR3 totals 14 residues. V was pared by 7 bases and J by 4 bases, with 15 bases between. The CDR3 coding sequence is TGTGCCAGCATGGTGGGGGGGGGCGCAGATACGCAGTATTTT. Its protein is CASMVGGGADTQYF.

The chain employs TRBV5-6 and TRBJ1-4, with 9 bases matching TRBD1. Trimming at V came to 4 bases and at J to 10 bases, leaving 8 bases not matched to a gene. CDR3 length: 14 amino acids. The germline gives CDR1 SGHDT, CDR2 YYEEEE. CDR3 protein: CASSEGTGQGKLFF. CDR3 sequence (DNA): TGTGCCAGCAGCGAGGGGACAGGGCAAGGAAAACTGTTTTTT.

CDR3 loop: CASSEGRGSYGYTF. CDR3 DNA: TGTGCCAGCAGTGAAGGTAGGGGTAGCTATGGCTACACCTTC. The rearrangement joins TRBV6-1 to TRBJ1-2; the D gene is possibly TRBD1 (5 bases). Germline lookup yields CDR1 MNHNS and CDR2 SASEGT. Trimming took off 1 base at V and 4 bases at J, with 10 bases between the two ends. This CDR3 is built from 14 residues.

CDR3 loop: CASSSSGSARYEQYF. In nucleotides, the CDR3 is TGTGCCAGCAGTTCTAGCGGGAGCGCACGATACGAGCAGTACTTC. The genes are TRBV28 and TRBJ2-7; TRBD2 matches 10 bases. Trimming took 4 bases from V and 4 from J; bases not matched to a gene: 7. The CDR3 consists of 15 residues. Germline loops: CDR1 MDHEN, CDR2 SYDVKM.

The chain links TRBV30 to TRBJ2-7; D gene unclear. Trimming removed 3 bases at V and 2 bases at J, with 5 bases between. Germline CDR1 and CDR2: GTSNPN and SVGIG (reference sequence). This CDR3 spans 11 amino acids. CDR3 DNA sequence: TGTGCCTGGAGGGGCGCCTACGAGCAGTACTTC. Translation: CAWRGAYEQYF.

The genes are TRBV14 and TRBJ2-7; 7 bases align to TRBD1. The V and J ends lost 4 bases and 6 bases, in that order; junction bases with no gene match: 12. Germline values: CDR1 SGHDN, CDR2 FVKESK. The CDR3 consists of 15 residues. The chain's CDR3 is CASSPRWDRPSEQYF. CDR3 DNA sequence: TGTGCCAGCAGCCCACGATGGGACAGACCCTCCGAGCAGTACTTC.

This clone was seen a few times. The chain has TRBV5-1 and TRBJ2-3, with D possibly TRBD2 on 7 matching bases. CDR1 SGHRS and CDR2 YFSETQ come from the germline V gene. Trimming shortened V by 7 bases and J by 3 bases, and 12 bases separated the two germline ends. This CDR3 contains 13 residues. CDR3 residues: CASGRGETDTQYF. The DNA of the CDR3 is TGCGCCAGCGGGAGGGGGGAAACAGATACGCAGTATTTT.

The rearrangement uses TRBV6-1 and TRBJ2-5; maybe TRBD2 (6 bases). V was clipped by 4 bases and J by 1 base, with 13 bases between them. The length of the CDR3 is 15 residues. Germline CDR1 is MNHNS and CDR2 is SASEGT. CDR3: CASSGTRDSQETQYF. The DNA for the CDR3 is TGTGCCAGCAGTGGAACTCGGGACTCCCAAGAGACCCAGTACTTC.

The J gene is TRBJ2-5, the V gene TRBV6-1; maybe TRBD1 (5 bases). Matching the DNA end better, TRBJ2-7 makes the J call doubtful. The V gene's germline CDR1 is MNHNS and CDR2 SASEGT. This CDR3 comprises 12 residues. CDR3: CASSEQGYEQYF. The CDR3 DNA reads TGTGCCAGCAGTGAACAGGGCTACGAGCAGTACTTC.

The chain carries TRBV9 and TRBJ1-1; no reliable D call. The CDR3 is 16 residues long. The V gene's germline CDR1 is SGDLS and CDR2 YYNGEE. The V gene lost 0 bases and the J gene lost 1 base, with 13 bases spanning the gap. CDR3 residues: CASSVVGFQTNTEAFF. CDR3 coding DNA: TGTGCCAGCAGCGTAGTGGGCTTCCAGACGAACACTGAAGCTTTCTTT. The full variable domain, in which reference TRBV9 and TRBJ1-1 provide the parts outside the CDR3, is DSGVTQTPKHLITATGQRVTLRCSPRSGDLSVYWYQQSLDQGLQFLIQYYNGEERAKGNILERFSAQQFPDLHSELNLSSLELGDSALYFCASSVVGFQTNTEAFFGQGTRLTVV.

As DNA, the CDR3 is TGCGCCAGCAGCTTGGGTGGGGAGGCCAACGAGCAGTACTTC. Its protein product is CASSLGGEANEQYF. The V and J genes are TRBV5-1 and TRBJ2-7, with D perhaps TRBD2 (6 bases). CDR3 length: 14 amino acids. Trimming pared 0 bases from V and 5 bases from J, leaving 12 bases between. The germline V gene has CDR1 SGHRS and CDR2 YFSETQ. The whole variable domain, filled in from reference TRBV5-1 and TRBJ2-7, reads KAGVTQTPRYLIKTRGQQVTLSCSPISGHRSVSWYQQTPGQGLQFLFEYFSETQRNKGNFPGRFSGRQFSNSRSEMNVSTLELGDSALYLCASSLGGEANEQYFGPGTRLTVT.

This clone came up once. V and J are TRBV4-2 and TRBJ2-1, with D perhaps matching TRBD2 (5 bases). CDR1 and CDR2 from the germline V gene are LGHNA and YNFKEQ. V was pared by 0 bases and J by 2 bases, with 11 bases between. The CDR3 has 16 amino acids. The CDR3 coding sequence is TGTGCCAGCAGCCAAGATCGGTCTAGCACCTACAATGAGCAGTTCTTC. It yields the protein CASSQDRSSTYNEQFF.